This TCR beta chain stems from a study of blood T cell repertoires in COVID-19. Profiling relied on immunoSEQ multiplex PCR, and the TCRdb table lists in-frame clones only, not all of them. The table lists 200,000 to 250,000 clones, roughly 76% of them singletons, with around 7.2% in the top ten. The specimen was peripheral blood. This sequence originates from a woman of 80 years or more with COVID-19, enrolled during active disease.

The CDR3 coding sequence is TGTGCCAGCAGCCTCCGCGTTAGCGGCAACGAGCAGTACTTC. It codes for CASSLRVSGNEQYF. The chain carries TRBV9 and TRBJ2-7, with D possibly being TRBD2 (6 bases). CDR3 size: 14 residues. Germline CDR1 SGDLS, CDR2 YYNGEE. The V end was cut by 4 bases, the J end by 5 bases, with 16 bases between.